The TCR beta chain under discussion was sequenced for a study of Graves' ophthalmopathy and Graves' hyperthyroidism. Study-level information: There was a collection of peripheral blood at initial diagnosis, before any treatment.

Whole-study findings and limits: Researchers report that a 13-signature model separated ophthalmopathy from stable hyperthyroidism, posting about 88% sensitivity and 75% to 84% specificity. Blood also held most thyroid clonotypes expanded above 0.001 frequency.

The PBMCs used were ones drawn from about 9.2 ml of fresh peripheral blood. CDR1 is SGHTA, CDR2 FQGTGA, per germline. The CDR3 is made up of 16 amino acids. V lost 3 bases to trimming and J lost 6 bases, with 17 bases between them. On this clonotype: Its specificity is not known.

CDR3 regions of TCR beta were amplified from RNA transcripts. RT-PCR was first run with HTBI primers, then multiplex PCR in a second round. In TCRdb, the multiplex PCR reads were re-called with MiXCR into one record per CDR3 protein. The sample lists 660,000 or so distinct CDR3 sequences; roughly 39% were seen once. The chain carries TRBV7-3 and TRBJ2-2, with a weak D call TRBD1 (6 bases). The sequencing input was peripheral blood. The receptor's source is an adult man with Graves' ophthalmopathy. The CDR3 spells CASSFGLWGQPGELFF. In DNA form, the CDR3 reads TGTGCCAGCAGCTTCGGTCTGTGGGGGCAGCCCGGGGAGCTGTTTTTT.